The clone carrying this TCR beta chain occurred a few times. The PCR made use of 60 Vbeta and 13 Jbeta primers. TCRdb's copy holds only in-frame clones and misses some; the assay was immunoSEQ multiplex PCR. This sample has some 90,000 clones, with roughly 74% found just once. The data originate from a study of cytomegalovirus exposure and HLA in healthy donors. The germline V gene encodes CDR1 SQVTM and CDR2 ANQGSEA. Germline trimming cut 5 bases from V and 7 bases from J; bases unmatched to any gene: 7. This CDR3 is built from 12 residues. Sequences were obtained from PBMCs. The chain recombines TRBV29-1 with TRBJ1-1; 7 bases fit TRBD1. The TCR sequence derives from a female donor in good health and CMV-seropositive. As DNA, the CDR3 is TGCAGCGTTACCGGACAGGCCCATGAAGCTTTCTTT. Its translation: CSVTGQAHEAFF.